Listed below are T cell receptor beta chains from one sample, sequenced in a study of T-cell memory formation after mild COVID-19. TCRdb called the 5' RACE reads again in MiXCR, with one record for every CDR3 protein. Counted here are more than 300,000 distinct CDR3 sequences, less than 25% occurring once; the ten biggest clones make up roughly a fifth. The material sequenced was PBMCs or a T cell subset sorted from them (not recorded which). Every receptor here comes from a young man who had mild COVID-19 (a few samples of this study predate the infection). Cell type and time point are not known. CDR3s include the opening cysteine and the closing phenylalanine or tryptophan. Fields, in order: clone size, J gene, V gene, D gene, CDR3 protein, CDR3 DNA. A D gene is named only where the DNA matches it firmly. The size field is filled for only some rows; it gives once, few, many or a size class.

clone size: few; J gene: TRBJ2-2; V gene: TRBV27; D gene: NA; CDR3 protein: CASSPLNTGELFF; CDR3 DNA: TGTGCCAGCAGCCCGTTGAACACCGGGGAGCTGTTTTTT
clone size: NA; J gene: TRBJ2-2; V gene: TRBV28; D gene: NA; CDR3 protein: CASRSQVNTGELFF; CDR3 DNA: TGTGCCAGCAGATCGCAGGTGAACACCGGGGAGCTGTTTTTT
clone size: few; J gene: TRBJ2-1; V gene: TRBV7-2; D gene: NA; CDR3 protein: CASSLEGGRLNEQFF; CDR3 DNA: TGTGCCAGCAGCTTAGAGGGGGGGCGCTTGAATGAGCAGTTCTTC
clone size: NA; J gene: TRBJ2-1; V gene: TRBV7-2; D gene: TRBD2; CDR3 protein: CASSNDPGTREFF; CDR3 DNA: TGTGCCAGCAGCAACGACCCCGGGACTAGGGAGTTCTTC
clone size: NA; J gene: TRBJ2-7; V gene: TRBV10-3; D gene: NA; CDR3 protein: CAISESTGNYEQYF; CDR3 DNA: TGTGCCATCAGTGAGTCAACGGGAAATTACGAGCAGTACTTC
clone size: NA; J gene: TRBJ1-2; V gene: TRBV7-2; D gene: NA; CDR3 protein: CASSPAGGEGYTF; CDR3 DNA: TGTGCCAGCAGCCCAGCCGGTGGGGAAGGCTACACCTTC
clone size: many; J gene: TRBJ2-5; V gene: TRBV4-3; D gene: TRBD1; CDR3 protein: CASSHRGRGETQYF; CDR3 DNA: TGCGCCAGCAGCCACAGGGGGCGAGGGGAGACCCAGTACTTC
clone size: NA; J gene: TRBJ2-3; V gene: TRBV7-9; D gene: NA; CDR3 protein: CASRTGRLADTQYF; CDR3 DNA: TGTGCCAGCAGGACAGGGAGGTTAGCAGATACGCAGTATTTT
clone size: NA; J gene: TRBJ2-6; V gene: TRBV6-5; D gene: NA; CDR3 protein: CASSYSPRSVAGANVLTF; CDR3 DNA: TGTGCCAGCAGTTATAGCCCCCGGTCGGTGGCTGGGGCCAACGTCCTGACTTTC
clone size: few; J gene: TRBJ1-2; V gene: TRBV4-1; D gene: TRBD1; CDR3 protein: CASSHRGQGRYGYTF; CDR3 DNA: TGCGCCAGCAGCCACCGAGGACAGGGGAGATATGGCTACACCTTC
clone size: NA; J gene: TRBJ2-7; V gene: TRBV4-2; D gene: NA; CDR3 protein: CASSQEGGLQGDYEQYF; CDR3 DNA: TGTGCCAGCAGCCAAGAGGGGGGCCTTCAGGGAGACTACGAGCAGTACTTC
clone size: NA; J gene: TRBJ1-5; V gene: TRBV12-3/TRBV12-4; D gene: NA; CDR3 protein: CASSLSSGFNQPQHF; CDR3 DNA: TGTGCCAGCAGTCTCTCTAGCGGATTCAATCAGCCCCAGCATTTT
clone size: few; J gene: TRBJ1-6; V gene: TRBV4-1; D gene: NA; CDR3 protein: CASSLKWDSPLHF; CDR3 DNA: TGCGCCAGCAGCCTCAAGTGGGATTCACCCCTCCACTTT
clone size: few; J gene: TRBJ2-4; V gene: TRBV3-1; D gene: TRBD2; CDR3 protein: CASSGGALNIQYF; CDR3 DNA: TGTGCCAGTTCCGGGGGGGCCTTGAACATTCAGTACTTC
clone size: many; J gene: TRBJ1-3; V gene: TRBV20-1; D gene: TRBD1; CDR3 protein: CSARDRTGTSGNTIYF; CDR3 DNA: TGCAGTGCTAGAGACCGGACAGGGACTTCTGGAAACACCATATATTTT
clone size: NA; J gene: TRBJ1-2; V gene: TRBV29-1; D gene: NA; CDR3 protein: CSVTEYGYTF; CDR3 DNA: TGCAGCGTGACAGAGTATGGCTACACCTTC
clone size: NA; J gene: TRBJ2-3; V gene: TRBV13; D gene: TRBD1; CDR3 protein: CASSLGWDRGTRSDTQYF; CDR3 DNA: TGTGCCAGCAGCTTAGGTTGGGACAGGGGGACACGGTCAGATACGCAGTATTTT
clone size: few; J gene: TRBJ1-2; V gene: TRBV7-2; D gene: NA; CDR3 protein: CASSSSPYGYTF; CDR3 DNA: TGTGCCAGCAGCTCAAGCCCCTATGGCTACACCTTC
clone size: NA; J gene: TRBJ2-5; V gene: TRBV9; D gene: NA; CDR3 protein: CASSVEGLWNQETQYF; CDR3 DNA: TGTGCCAGCAGCGTAGAAGGGTTGTGGAACCAAGAGACCCAGTACTTC
clone size: many; J gene: TRBJ2-5; V gene: TRBV6-2/TRBV6-3; D gene: NA; CDR3 protein: CASSQGVQETQYF; CDR3 DNA: TGTGCCAGCAGCCAGGGCGTCCAAGAGACCCAGTACTTC
clone size: NA; J gene: TRBJ1-1; V gene: TRBV4-1; D gene: NA; CDR3 protein: CASSQATGITEAFF; CDR3 DNA: TGCGCCAGCAGCCAAGCAACAGGAATCACTGAAGCTTTCTTT
clone size: medium-sized; J gene: TRBJ2-3; V gene: TRBV5-1; D gene: NA; CDR3 protein: CASSPDRTDTQYF; CDR3 DNA: TGCGCCAGCAGCCCCGACCGCACAGATACGCAGTATTTT
clone size: NA; J gene: TRBJ1-1; V gene: TRBV7-2; D gene: NA; CDR3 protein: CASSLTQGNTEAFF; CDR3 DNA: TGTGCCAGCAGCTTAACGCAGGGGAACACTGAAGCTTTCTTT
clone size: NA; J gene: TRBJ1-6; V gene: TRBV4-3; D gene: NA; CDR3 protein: CASSQDPRVGHSPLHF; CDR3 DNA: TGCGCCAGCAGCCAAGATCCCAGGGTGGGGCATTCACCCCTCCACTTT
clone size: once; J gene: TRBJ1-1; V gene: TRBV27; D gene: NA; CDR3 protein: CASSLSTASIEAFF; CDR3 DNA: TGTGCCAGCAGTTTATCGACAGCTTCTATTGAAGCTTTCTTT
clone size: many; J gene: TRBJ1-1; V gene: TRBV19; D gene: NA; CDR3 protein: CASSPPGAEAFF; CDR3 DNA: TGTGCCAGTAGTCCCCCGGGGGCTGAAGCTTTCTTT
clone size: NA; J gene: TRBJ2-7; V gene: TRBV7-6; D gene: NA; CDR3 protein: CASSLGSAGSSYEQYF; CDR3 DNA: TGTGCCAGCAGCTTAGGCTCCGCGGGCTCCTCCTACGAGCAGTACTTC
clone size: few; J gene: TRBJ2-5; V gene: TRBV7-9; D gene: NA; CDR3 protein: CASSEGQLGETQYF; CDR3 DNA: TGTGCCAGCAGCGAAGGACAATTGGGAGAGACCCAGTACTTC
clone size: once; J gene: TRBJ1-5; V gene: TRBV6-2/TRBV6-3; D gene: NA; CDR3 protein: CASSRTRPLYSNQPQHF; CDR3 DNA: TGTGCCAGCAGTCGGACCCGGCCGCTATATAGCAATCAGCCCCAGCATTTT
clone size: many; J gene: TRBJ2-1; V gene: TRBV5-1; D gene: TRBD2; CDR3 protein: CASSLARSGGLDEQFF; CDR3 DNA: TGCGCCAGCAGCTTGGCCAGGAGCGGGGGGCTGGATGAGCAGTTCTTC
clone size: few; J gene: TRBJ1-3; V gene: TRBV9; D gene: NA; CDR3 protein: CASSGHSGNTIYF; CDR3 DNA: TGTGCCAGCAGCGGACACTCTGGAAACACCATATATTTT
clone size: few; J gene: TRBJ2-4; V gene: TRBV20-1; D gene: NA; CDR3 protein: CSARGFGKNIQYF; CDR3 DNA: TGCAGTGCTAGGGGTTTCGGCAAAAACATTCAGTACTTC
clone size: NA; J gene: TRBJ1-4; V gene: TRBV27; D gene: TRBD1; CDR3 protein: CASSPYRDSDEKLFF; CDR3 DNA: TGTGCCAGCAGTCCCTACCGGGACAGCGATGAAAAACTGTTTTTT
clone size: NA; J gene: TRBJ2-5; V gene: TRBV20-1; D gene: NA; CDR3 protein: CSANRRQTQYF; CDR3 DNA: TGCAGTGCTAACAGGCGGCAGACCCAGTACTTC
clone size: many; J gene: TRBJ2-2; V gene: TRBV5-1; D gene: NA; CDR3 protein: CASSRTLDSANTGELFF; CDR3 DNA: TGCGCCAGCAGCCGGACCTTGGACAGTGCGAACACCGGGGAGCTGTTTTTT
clone size: few; J gene: TRBJ2-3; V gene: TRBV6-1; D gene: NA; CDR3 protein: CASSRPTGYTDTQYF; CDR3 DNA: TGTGCCAGCAGTAGACCGACAGGATACACAGATACGCAGTATTTT
clone size: few; J gene: TRBJ1-2; V gene: TRBV28; D gene: NA; CDR3 protein: CASSLLRSPNYGYTF; CDR3 DNA: TGTGCCAGCAGTTTATTACGTAGCCCCAACTATGGCTACACCTTC
clone size: once; J gene: TRBJ2-3; V gene: TRBV7-2; D gene: NA; CDR3 protein: CASSRRGVRSDTQYF; CDR3 DNA: TGTGCCAGCAGCCGACGCGGGGTTAGATCAGATACGCAGTATTTT
clone size: NA; J gene: TRBJ2-4; V gene: TRBV9; D gene: NA; CDR3 protein: CASSVGRDSGGNIQYF; CDR3 DNA: TGTGCCAGCAGCGTAGGCCGGGACTCCGGCGGGAACATTCAGTACTTC
clone size: NA; J gene: TRBJ2-1; V gene: TRBV7-3; D gene: NA; CDR3 protein: CASSQLGSYNEQFF; CDR3 DNA: TGTGCCAGCAGCCAACTAGGCTCCTACAATGAGCAGTTCTTC
clone size: NA; J gene: TRBJ2-2; V gene: TRBV7-2; D gene: TRBD1; CDR3 protein: CASTLTGGTGELFF; CDR3 DNA: TGTGCCAGCACCTTAACAGGGGGCACCGGGGAGCTGTTTTTT
clone size: few; J gene: TRBJ1-5; V gene: TRBV5-5; D gene: NA; CDR3 protein: CASSLRPNQPQHF; CDR3 DNA: TGTGCCAGCAGCTTGCGTCCCAATCAGCCCCAGCATTTT
clone size: NA; J gene: TRBJ1-1; V gene: TRBV7-2; D gene: NA; CDR3 protein: CASSLGDKKNTEAFF; CDR3 DNA: TGTGCCAGCAGCTTAGGGGATAAAAAGAACACTGAAGCTTTCTTT
clone size: few; J gene: TRBJ1-1; V gene: TRBV6-5; D gene: NA; CDR3 protein: CASSFRPHMNTEAFF; CDR3 DNA: TGTGCCAGCAGTTTCCGCCCTCACATGAACACTGAAGCTTTCTTT
clone size: few; J gene: TRBJ1-1; V gene: TRBV7-2; D gene: TRBD1; CDR3 protein: CASTLGARGHTEAFF; CDR3 DNA: TGTGCCAGCACCCTAGGGGCCAGGGGGCACACTGAAGCTTTCTTT
clone size: NA; J gene: TRBJ1-1; V gene: TRBV2; D gene: NA; CDR3 protein: CASSEAEAFF; CDR3 DNA: TGTGCCAGCAGTGAGGCTGAAGCTTTCTTT